This T cell receptor (beta chain) was found in a study of CD4 T cells in relation to SARS-CoV-2 and coronaviruses. Study information: ViraFEST: approximately eleven-day antigen culture of PBMCs, then TCR beta CDR3 sequencing.

Study-wide points: Compared with monoreactive clones, crossreactive clones showed significantly weaker SARS-CoV-2 expansion. In approximately 71% of donors, memory CD4+ clonotypes crossrecognized SARS-CoV-2 and at least one common cold coronavirus spike.

Details on this clone: Its antigen is not identified.

V lost 3 bases and J lost 5, with 11 bases in between. The germline V gene has CDR1 GTSNPN and CDR2 SVGIG (reference sequence). The CDR3 covers 13 residues. Data came from immunoSEQ multiplex PCR; TCRdb stores just in-frame clones and leaves some out. The sample carries approximately 25,000 clones, around four fifths recorded once. Unexposed donor CD4+ T cells date from about 2011-2018, before the COVID-19 pandemic. The cells were cultured for 10 days before CD4+ T cells were isolated. Sample: CD4+ T cells from PBMCs, cultured in vitro. The rearrangement uses TRBV30 and TRBJ1-5; D unclear. The receptor was derived from a human donor in good health. Here the CDR3 DNA reads TGTGCCTGGAGCCGGAGTGGGGATCAGCCCCAGCATTTT. It yields the protein CAWSRSGDQPQHF.